The T cell receptor beta chain under discussion was sequenced for a study of blood T cell repertoires in COVID-19. This table comes from immunoSEQ multiplex PCR, and its TCRdb copy is limited to in-frame clones, with some not included. The table includes 150,000 to 200,000 clones, around 87% detected once. In this sample, this clone turned up a few times. V gave up 0 bases and J gave up 5 bases; unmatched junction bases: 3. Germline V CDR1 and CDR2: SGHTA, FQGTGA. The CDR3 is made up of 14 amino acids. Sample: peripheral blood. The chain recombines TRBV7-3 with TRBJ1-1, with 7 bases lining up with TRBD1. This sequence originates from a man in his late teens or twenties with acute or convalescent COVID-19. The CDR3: CASSLTGGQTEAFF. The DNA of the CDR3 is TGTGCCAGCAGCTTAACGGGGGGACAGACTGAAGCTTTCTTT. The full variable domain, rest sourced from reference TRBV7-3 and TRBJ1-1, is GAGVSQTPSNKVTEKGKYVELRCDPISGHTALYWYRQSLGQGPEFLIYFQGTGAADDSGLPNDRFFAVRPEGSVSTLKIQRTERGDSAVYLCASSLTGGQTEAFFGQGTRLTVV.